This is a list of T cell receptor beta chains from one sample in a study of cytomegalovirus exposure and HLA in healthy donors. Clones were read by immunoSEQ multiplex PCR, and TCRdb kept only the in-frame ones, dropping some. The sample carries around 190,000 clones, approximately 80% recorded once. Sequenced material: PBMCs. The receptors were gathered from a girl aged 2 to 9 in good health and CMV-seropositive. Each CDR3 is given with its conserved first and last residue. The D gene is left open where the match is weak. Only some rows state a clone size, as once, few, many or a class for expanded clones.

j_call | clone_size | v_call | d_call | cdr3_aa | cdr3_nt
TRBJ2-7 | . | TRBV4-1 | . | CASSQDKAPGGGQYF | TGCGCCAGCAGCCAAGATAAAGCCCCGGGGGGCGGGCAGTACTTC
TRBJ2-7 | . | TRBV5-6 | . | CASSVGLLHYEQYF | TGTGCCAGCAGCGTGGGACTTTTGCACTACGAGCAGTACTTC
TRBJ1-2 | . | TRBV13 | . | CASSGGYGYTF | TGTGCCAGCTCCGGCGGCTATGGCTACACCTTC
TRBJ1-5 | few | TRBV27 | TRBD1 | CASRQGNQPQHF | TGTGCCAGCAGACAGGGGAATCAGCCCCAGCATTTT
TRBJ2-3 | . | TRBV6-5 | TRBD2 | CASSYDGRAGDTQYF | TGTGCCAGCAGTTATGACGGGAGGGCCGGAGATACGCAGTATTTT
TRBJ1-2 | . | TRBV27 | . | CASSPEFSGARGSGYTF | TGTGCCAGCAGCCCAGAGTTTTCAGGGGCTAGGGGCAGCGGCTACACCTTC
TRBJ2-1 | . | TRBV4-1 | TRBD2 | CASSQGGSLSSYNEQFF | TGCGCCAGCAGCCAAGGCGGGAGCCTGAGCTCCTACAATGAGCAGTTCTTC
TRBJ2-7 | few | TRBV6-1 | TRBD2 | CASSVTSGSYEQYF | TGTGCCAGCAGTGTGACTAGCGGGAGCTACGAGCAGTACTTC
TRBJ1-3 | . | TRBV5-1 | TRBD1 | CASSRDRGTGNTIYF | TGCGCCAGCAGCCGGGACAGGGGTACTGGAAACACCATATATTTT
TRBJ2-3 | . | TRBV11-3 | TRBD2 | CASSLVLAGVADTQYF | TGTGCCAGCAGCTTGGTACTAGCGGGAGTTGCAGATACGCAGTATTTT
TRBJ1-6 | . | TRBV19 | . | CASSMSGVGNPPLHF | TGTGCCAGTAGTATGTCAGGGGTTGGTAATCCACCCCTCCACTTT
TRBJ2-5 | . | TRBV10-2 | . | CASSDSDGGGETQYF | TGCGCCAGCAGTGATAGCGACGGAGGCGGAGAGACCCAGTACTTC
TRBJ1-2 | . | TRBV19 | . | CASTWGGAPNYGYTF | TGTGCCAGTACTTGGGGGGGCGCCCCCAACTATGGCTACACCTTC
TRBJ2-1 | once | TRBV7-3 | . | CASSFARRAISNEQFF | TGTGCCAGCAGCTTTGCCCGAAGAGCCATTAGCAATGAGCAGTTCTTC
TRBJ2-3 | . | TRBV9 | . | CASSVEGEGTDTQYF | TGTGCCAGCAGCGTAGAGGGGGAAGGCACAGATACGCAGTATTTT
TRBJ1-1 | . | TRBV27 | . | CASSHKGRRTEAFF | TGTGCCAGCAGTCACAAGGGCAGGAGGACTGAAGCTTTCTTT
TRBJ1-1 | few | TRBV5-1 | TRBD1 | CASSLDRGLTEAFF | TGCGCCAGCAGCTTAGACAGGGGGCTTACTGAAGCTTTCTTT
TRBJ1-1 | . | TRBV19 | TRBD1 | CASSIRDRDATEAFF | TGTGCCAGTAGTATACGGGACAGGGACGCCACTGAAGCTTTCTTT
TRBJ2-2 | . | TRBV9 | TRBD2 | CASSPGLAGGTGELFF | TGTGCCAGCAGCCCAGGACTAGCGGGGGGCACCGGGGAGCTGTTTTTT
TRBJ1-6 | . | TRBV30 | TRBD1 | CASTGQIYNSPLHF | TGTGCCTCCACGGGACAGATCTATAATTCACCCCTCCACTTT
TRBJ2-5 | . | TRBV6-6 | . | CASSPASREQYF | TGTGCCAGCAGCCCTGCCTCTCGGGAGCAGTACTTC
TRBJ1-2 | . | TRBV6-1 | . | CARLDSLNYGYTF | TGTGCCAGATTGGACAGCTTAAACTATGGCTACACCTTC